Following are 8 T cell receptor beta chains from one sample sequenced in a study of blood T cells in healthy people across ages. It was with a sample-barcoded 5' primer and a J-beta primer mix that a second PCR of about 6 to 11 cycles was run. TCRdb reprocessed the 5' RACE reads via MiXCR and lists one record per CDR3 protein. The sample yields roughly 930,000 distinct CDR3 sequences, under 50% seen once. Specimen: blood. The receptor set was obtained from a man younger than 45 in good health.

The chain recombines TRBV20-1 with TRBJ1-6; 10 bases match TRBD1. Germline values: CDR1 DFQATT, CDR2 SNEGSKA (reference sequence). CDR3 size: 16 residues. V was pared by 1 base and J by 7 bases, with 7 bases of the junction left unmatched. DNA of the CDR3: TGCAGTGCTAGAGGTGGGACAGGGGTCGGCAATTCACCCCTCCACTTT. It is translated as CSARGGTGVGNSPLHF.

The chain has TRBV20-1 and TRBJ2-1, with D possibly being TRBD1 (6 bases). V lost 6 bases and J lost 4, with 16 bases in between. The CDR3 extends over 14 amino acids. Germline V lookup: CDR1 DFQATT, CDR2 SNEGSKA (reference sequence). CDR3 DNA sequence: TGCAGTGCACCAAGGGGGATGGGGTACAATGAGCAGTTCTTC. This encodes CSAPRGMGYNEQFF.

This clonotype was counted between two and nine times. CDR3 amino acids: CATSATRGHPYEQYF. The CDR3 nucleotides read TGTGCCACCAGTGCTACCCGGGGACATCCCTACGAGCAGTACTTC. The rearrangement links TRBV24-1 to TRBJ2-7, with a weak D call TRBD1 (6 bases). Between the trimmed V and J ends, which lost 5 bases and 2 bases, there was a span of 15 bases. The CDR3 has 15 residues. The germline V gene encodes CDR1 KGHDR and CDR2 SFDVKD.

The chain uses TRBV25-1 and TRBJ1-5, with unresolved D. This CDR3 has 13 amino acids. The germline V and J ends were trimmed by 3 bases and 5 bases, with 8 bases remaining between them. Germline CDR1 reads MGHDK; CDR2 reads SYGVNS. CDR3 in amino acids: CASSDIPDQPQHF. In nucleotides, the CDR3 is TGTGCCAGCAGTGACATTCCCGATCAGCCCCAGCATTTT.

CDR3 sequence reads: CASSVPRDRVIYEQYF. CDR3 sequence (DNA): TGTGCCAGCAGCGTCCCCCGGGACAGGGTTATCTACGAGCAGTACTTC. The V gene is TRBV9, the J gene TRBJ2-7; 9 bases agree with TRBD1. Germline V lookup: CDR1 SGDLS, CDR2 YYNGEE. The CDR3 consists of 16 residues. Trimming removed 2 bases from V and 3 bases from J; junction bases left unmatched: 9.

This sequence joins TRBV6-2 or TRBV6-3 and TRBJ2-7; weak D call: TRBD1 (5 bases). This CDR3 has 13 amino acids. CDR1 is MNHEY and CDR2 is SVGEGT in the germline V gene. Trimming shortened V by 10 bases and J by 0 bases, and 13 bases separated the two germline ends. CDR3 sequence: CATDSESSYEQYF. As DNA, the CDR3 is TGTGCCACCGACAGCGAGAGCTCCTACGAGCAGTACTTC.

As to this clonotype: Its ends do not fully match the called genes, so a read error is possible. The chain has TRBV10-3 and TRBJ2-7; a possible D gene is TRBD1 (6 bases). CDR1 is ENHRY and CDR2 is SYGVKD in the germline V gene. The CDR3 consists of 14 residues. The CDR3 coding sequence is TGTGCCGTCAGTGATCCTACAGGGTCCTACGAGCAGTACTTC. Its protein product is CAVSDPTGSYEQYF.

This clonotype has more than one count but fewer than ten. V gene TRBV24-1 combines with J gene TRBJ2-1, with 7 bases that match TRBD2. The junction had 5 bases not matched to a gene; V was cut back by 1 base and J by 0 bases. The CDR3 has 17 residues. Per germline, CDR1 KGHDR and CDR2 SFDVKD. CDR3 coding DNA: TGTGCCACCAGTGATTTCCGCGGGGGTAGCTCCTACAATGAGCAGTTCTTC. It encodes CATSDFRGGSSYNEQFF.